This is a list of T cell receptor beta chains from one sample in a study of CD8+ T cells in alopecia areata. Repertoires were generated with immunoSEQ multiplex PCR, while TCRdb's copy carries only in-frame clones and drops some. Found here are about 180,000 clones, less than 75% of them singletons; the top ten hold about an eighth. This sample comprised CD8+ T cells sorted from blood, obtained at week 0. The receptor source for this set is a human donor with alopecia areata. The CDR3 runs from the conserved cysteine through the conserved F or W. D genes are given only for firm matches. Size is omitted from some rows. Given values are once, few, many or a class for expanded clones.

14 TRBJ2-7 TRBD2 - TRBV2 CASKVASGGYEQYF TGTGCCAGCAAGGTGGCTAGCGGCGGGTACGAGCAGTACTTC
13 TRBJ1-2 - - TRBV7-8 CASRPGHNYGYTF TGTGCCAGCAGACCGGGACACAACTATGGCTACACCTTC
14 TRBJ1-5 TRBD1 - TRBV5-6 CASSWGTDHQPQHF TGTGCCAGCAGCTGGGGGACAGACCATCAGCCCCAGCATTTT
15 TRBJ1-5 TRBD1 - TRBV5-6 CASSYGTGGNQPQHF TGTGCCAGCAGCTATGGGACAGGGGGCAATCAGCCCCAGCATTTT
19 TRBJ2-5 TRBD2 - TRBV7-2 CASSLLDSGGGSARETQYF TGTGCCAGCAGCTTACTCGATAGCGGGGGGGGCTCCGCGCGGGAGACCCAGTACTTC
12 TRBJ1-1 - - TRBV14 CASTREGTEAFF TGTGCCAGCACTCGGGAGGGAACTGAAGCTTTCTTT
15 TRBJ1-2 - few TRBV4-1 CASSQVSGGAAGYTF TGCGCCAGCAGCCAAGTTAGTGGCGGGGCGGCGGGCTACACCTTC
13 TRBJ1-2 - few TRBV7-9 CASSSDFSGGYTF TGTGCCAGCAGCTCAGACTTCAGCGGTGGCTACACCTTC
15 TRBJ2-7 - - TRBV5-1 CASRLNGQLPYEQYF TGCGCCAGCAGATTAAACGGACAGCTTCCCTACGAGCAGTACTTC
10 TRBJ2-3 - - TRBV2 CASSGLGGYF TGTGCCAGCAGTGGATTGGGAGGGTATTTT
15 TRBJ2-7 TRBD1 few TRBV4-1 CASSPAGQGGYEQYF TGCGCCAGCAGCCCTGCTGGACAGGGGGGTTACGAGCAGTACTTC
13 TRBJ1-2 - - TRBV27 CASSLPSGYGYTF TGTGCCAGCAGTTTGCCCTCAGGCTATGGCTACACCTTC
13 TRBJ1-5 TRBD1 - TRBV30 CAWSGQGYQPQHF TGTGCCTGGAGCGGACAGGGGTATCAGCCCCAGCATTTT
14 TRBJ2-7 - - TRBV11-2 CASTKETGPYEQYF TGTGCCAGCACCAAAGAGACAGGTCCCTACGAGCAGTACTTC
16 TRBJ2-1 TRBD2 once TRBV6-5 CASSYSISGANNEQFF TGTGCCAGCAGTTACTCGATCAGCGGGGCAAACAATGAGCAGTTCTTC
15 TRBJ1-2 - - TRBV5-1 CASSLDGNKVDGYTF TGCGCCAGCAGCTTGGACGGTAACAAGGTAGATGGCTACACCTTC
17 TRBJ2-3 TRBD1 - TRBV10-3 CATEGDRDTSRTDTQYF TGTGCCACCGAGGGGGACAGGGATACATCACGCACAGATACGCAGTATTTT
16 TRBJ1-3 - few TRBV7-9 CASSPGTPGSGNTIYF TGTGCCAGCAGCCCTGGGACACCCGGCTCTGGAAACACCATATATTTT
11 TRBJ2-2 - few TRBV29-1 CSASGTGELFF TGCAGCGCCTCCGGGACAGGGGAGCTGTTTTTT
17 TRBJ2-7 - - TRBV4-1 CASSQGRTTGGRYEQYF TGCGCCAGCAGCCAAGGGAGGACGACAGGTGGACGATACGAGCAGTACTTC
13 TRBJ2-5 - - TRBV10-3 CAISEGGLETQYF TGTGCCATCAGTGAAGGGGGTCTAGAGACCCAGTACTTC
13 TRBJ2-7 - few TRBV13 CASSLGRAYEQYF TGTGCCAGCAGCTTAGGCAGGGCCTACGAGCAGTACTTC
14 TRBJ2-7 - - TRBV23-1 CASSQSKGGPILYF TGCGCCAGCAGTCAATCGAAGGGGGGGCCGATATTGTACTTC
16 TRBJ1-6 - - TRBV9 CASSVGGQLNNSPLHF TGTGCCAGCAGCGTAGGCGGACAGCTTAATAATTCACCCCTCCACTTT
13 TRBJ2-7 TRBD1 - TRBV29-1 CSVPGTGSYEQYF TGCAGCGTCCCCGGGACAGGGTCCTACGAGCAGTACTTC
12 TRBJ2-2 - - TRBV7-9 CASSSYDSPPFF TGTGCCAGCAGCTCCTATGACTCGCCCCCGTTTTTT
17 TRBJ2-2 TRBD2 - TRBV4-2 CASSQASGTINTGELFF TGTGCCAGCAGCCAAGCATCCGGGACTATAAACACCGGGGAGCTGTTTTTT
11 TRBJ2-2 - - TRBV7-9 CASSFGGELFF TGTGCCAGCAGCTTTGGTGGGGAGCTGTTTTTT
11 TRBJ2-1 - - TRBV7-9 CASSLVNEQFF TGTGCCAGCAGCTTGGTCAATGAGCAGTTCTTC
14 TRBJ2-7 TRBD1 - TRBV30 CAWSAGTGPYEQYF TGTGCCTGGAGTGCCGGGACAGGGCCCTACGAGCAGTACTTC
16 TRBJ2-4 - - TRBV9 CASSDGAGAPKNIQYF TGTGCCAGCAGCGATGGGGCAGGGGCCCCCAAAAACATTCAGTACTTC
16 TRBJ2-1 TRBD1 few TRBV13 CASSLPTGATYNEQFF TGTGCCAGCAGCTTACCGACAGGGGCGACCTACAATGAGCAGTTCTTC
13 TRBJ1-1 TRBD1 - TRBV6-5 CASSLTGGTEAFF TGTGCCAGCAGCCTGACAGGGGGGACTGAAGCTTTCTTT
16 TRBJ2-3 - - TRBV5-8 CASSLDWLGGSDTQYF TGTGCCAGCAGCTTAGATTGGCTAGGGGGTTCGGATACGCAGTATTTT
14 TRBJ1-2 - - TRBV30 CAWSGRGESDGYTF TGTGCCTGGAGTGGCCGAGGGGAGAGTGATGGCTACACCTTC
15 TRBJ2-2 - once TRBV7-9 CASSTTGTRTGELFF TGTGCCAGCAGCACAACCGGGACACGCACCGGGGAGCTGTTTTTT
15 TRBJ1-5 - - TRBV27 CASRWTGNSNQPQHF TGTGCCAGCAGATGGACGGGGAATAGCAATCAGCCCCAGCATTTT